Below are 21 T cell receptor beta chains sequenced from a single sample in a study of breast tumors, draining lymph nodes, adjacent tissues. TCRdb itself ran the multiplex PCR reads through MiXCR, one entry per CDR3 protein. The data show 24,000 or so distinct CDR3 sequences, less than 25% seen once. Material for sequencing was breast tumor tissue. The receptors stem from a female donor with breast cancer. Some clones in this sample may be carry-over from other donors' samples.

Worth noting for this clonotype: Sequence at one end of the junction differs from germline and may be a read error. This chain links TRBV5-5 with TRBJ2-1, with D uncertain. From germline, CDR1 is SGHKS and CDR2 YYEKEE (reference sequence). The CDR3 runs 16 residues. Here the CDR3 reads CASGFELVSSYNEQFF. The CDR3 bases are TGTGCCAGCGGCTTTGAACTTGTGAGCTCCTACAATGAGCAGTTCTTC.

The gene calls are TRBV29-1 and TRBJ2-1, with D unclear. The CDR3 loop spans 15 amino acids. Germline loops: CDR1 SQVTM, CDR2 ANQGSEA. Deletions cut 3 bases from V and 4 bases from J, with 16 bases between. The CDR3 sequence is CSVDGGLDKYNEQFF. CDR3 in DNA: TGCAGCGTTGACGGTGGGCTAGACAAATACAATGAGCAGTTCTTC.

This clonotype was picked up many times. The V gene is TRBV5-6, the J gene TRBJ2-7, with D possibly being TRBD2 (5 bases). The germline V gene encodes CDR1 SGHDT and CDR2 YYEEEE. Between the trimmed V and J ends, which lost 4 bases and 4 bases, there was a span of 18 bases. The CDR3 runs 15 residues. CDR3 coding DNA: TGTGCCAGCAGCCCTTATAACTGGGCGGGTTACGAGCAGTACTTC. It specifies CASSPYNWAGYEQYF.

This clonotype was counted once. V and J are TRBV5-1 and TRBJ2-7; D not certain. The CDR3 covers 18 residues. Deletions cut 0 bases from V and 3 bases from J, with 22 bases between. Germline V gene lookup returns CDR1 SGHRS and CDR2 YFSETQ. The CDR3 DNA sequence: TGCGCCAGCAGCTTGGCCGAAAAAAGGAGACACCGGAACTACGAGCAGTACTTC. Translating gives CASSLAEKRRHRNYEQYF.

The rearrangement links TRBV28 to TRBJ2-3; 7 bases are a match to TRBD1. The germline V gene encodes CDR1 MDHEN and CDR2 SYDVKM. Losses at the gene ends were 6 bases for V and 3 bases for J; bases not matched to a gene: 21. The CDR3 runs 19 residues. CDR3: CASRGFGTAGGKTTDTQYF. In DNA form, the CDR3 reads TGTGCCAGCAGGGGATTCGGGACAGCAGGGGGAAAAACGACAGATACGCAGTATTTT.

This clonotype occurred many times. The rearrangement joins TRBV2 to TRBJ2-7; D is possibly TRBD2 (5 bases). The V and J ends lost 7 bases and 3 bases respectively, with 13 bases between them. The CDR3 covers 13 residues. Germline lookup yields CDR1 SNHLY and CDR2 FYNNEI. CDR3: CASKRGQIYEQYF. CDR3 nucleotides: TGTGCCAGCAAACGGGGTCAAATCTACGAGCAGTACTTC. The variable domain in full, completed from reference TRBV2 and TRBJ2-7, reads EPEVTQTPSHQVTQMGQEVILRCVPISNHLYFYWYRQILGQKVEFLVSFYNNEISEKSEIFDDQFSVERPDGSNFTLKIRSTKLEDSAMYFCASKRGQIYEQYFGPGTRLTVT.

This clonotype was counted many times. The chain employs TRBV29-1 and TRBJ2-2; tentatively, D is TRBD1 or TRBD2 (5 bases each). The CDR3 contains 14 residues. The germline gives CDR1 SQVTM, CDR2 ANQGSEA. Trimming took 3 bases from V and 2 from J, leaving 10 bases between them. The DNA of the CDR3 is TGCAGCGTTGAGGGACCCCACAACACCGGGGAGCTGTTTTTT. Translation: CSVEGPHNTGELFF.

Worth noting for this clonotype: The CDR3 does not close with the conserved phenylalanine or tryptophan, likely indicating a read error. The V gene is TRBV6-5, the J gene TRBJ2-7, with D hard to call. Germline V lookup: CDR1 MNHEY, CDR2 SVGAGI. The CDR3 extends over 12 amino acids. CDR3 bases: TGCGCCAGCAGGCTTTCCAGGAACGAGCAGTACCTC. Its protein product is CASRLSRNEQYL.

In regard to this clonotype: A much bigger clone sits one base away, suggesting this may be a read error. CDR3 sequence reads: CSARRPQGLAGSIHNEQFF. CDR3 DNA sequence: TGCAGTGCTAGACGTCCTCAGGGACTAGCGGGAAGCATCCACAATGAGCAGTTCTTC. The J gene is TRBJ2-1, the V gene TRBV20-1; 13 bases fit TRBD2. V shed 2 bases, J shed 5 bases, and the junction held 15 bases outside the gene matches. Germline V gives CDR1 DFQATT, CDR2 SNEGSKA (reference sequence). The CDR3 loop spans 19 amino acids.

At least ten counts were recorded for this clonotype. This chain links TRBV6-5 with TRBJ2-1; 7 positions match TRBD2. V shed 6 bases and J 9 bases; nucleotides not matched to a gene: 5. Germline CDR1 MNHEY, CDR2 SVGAGI. The CDR3 extends over 12 amino acids. This CDR3 reads CASRKTSVEQFF. The CDR3 DNA is TGTGCCAGCAGGAAAACTAGCGTTGAGCAGTTCTTC.

This clonotype was recorded many times. The chain links TRBV30 to TRBJ2-3, with 8 bases that match TRBD2. V lost 5 bases and J lost 3; bases outside the gene matches: 7. The CDR3 covers 14 residues. Germline CDR1 and CDR2: GTSNPN and SVGIG (reference sequence). CDR3 DNA: TGTGCCTGGTTTCCGGGACTAGGAACAGATACGCAGTATTTT. It translates to CAWFPGLGTDTQYF. The complete variable domain, with remaining parts taken from reference TRBV30 and TRBJ2-3, reads SQTIHQWPATLVQPVGSPLSLECTVEGTSNPNLYWYRQAAGRGLQLLFYSVGIGQISSEVPQNLSASRPQDRQFILSSKKLLLSDSGFYLCAWFPGLGTDTQYFGPGTRLTVL.

In its sample, this clonotype was seen many times. This chain joins TRBV4-2 and TRBJ2-2; tentatively, D is TRBD2 (6 bases). CDR3 size: 17 residues. Germline loops: CDR1 LGHNA, CDR2 YNFKEQ. V shed 4 bases and J shed 8 bases, with 23 bases lying between them. In DNA, the CDR3 is TGTGCCAGCAGCCGAGAGAGACCCGGGACTCCTGGGGGGGAGCTGTTTTTT. Protein: CASSRERPGTPGGELFF.

This clonotype came up many times. The chain joins TRBV20-1 to TRBJ2-7; D gene ambiguous. Germline V gene data show CDR1 as DFQATT and CDR2 as SNEGSKA (reference sequence). This CDR3 is built from 13 residues. V was clipped by 2 bases and J by 1 base, with 9 bases between them. The CDR3 region has the DNA TGCAGTGCTAGACGGCGTTTGTCCTACGAGCAGTACTTC. It translates to CSARRRLSYEQYF.

This clonotype was counted ten times or more. DNA of the CDR3: TGTGCCAGCAGGGTCTTCTCTGGAAACACCATATATTTT. Its protein is CASRVFSGNTIYF. The gene calls are TRBV2 and TRBJ1-3; D remains ambiguous. Germline values: CDR1 SNHLY, CDR2 FYNNEI. Trimming took off 6 bases at V and 0 bases at J, with 6 bases between the two ends. This CDR3 is 13 amino acids long.

This clonotype has a count of ten or more. The rearrangement joins TRBV19 to TRBJ1-4, with D possibly TRBD1 on 6 matching bases. There are 13 residues in the CDR3. CDR1 is LNHDA, CDR2 SQIVND, per germline (reference sequence). Trimming took 9 bases from V and 1 from J, leaving 9 bases between them. The CDR3 DNA sequence: TGTGCCAGCAACAGGGTAACTAATGAAAAACTGTTTTTT. Its protein product is CASNRVTNEKLFF.

This clonotype was counted ten times or more. The chain recombines TRBV4-2 with TRBJ1-3, with D possibly being TRBD1 (5 bases). The germline CDR1 and CDR2 sequences are LGHNA and YNFKEQ. The CDR3 is made up of 15 amino acids. V lost 6 bases and J 3 bases, leaving 15 bases between the germline ends. CDR3 nucleotides: TGTGCCAGCAGTATAGGACGGGGCAGTGGAAACACCATATATTTT. Translated, it gives CASSIGRGSGNTIYF.

This chain connects TRBV2 to TRBJ1-6; weak D call: TRBD1 (6 bases). In germline, CDR1 is SNHLY, CDR2 FYNNEI. Between the trimmed V and J ends, which lost 8 bases and 9 bases, there was a span of 17 bases. This CDR3 region has 14 residues. CDR3 in DNA: TGTGCCAGCGGATATTCGGGAGGGGGTTCACCCCTCCACTTT. Amino acids: CASGYSGGGSPLHF.

Ten or more counts support this clonotype. The gene calls are TRBV5-1 and TRBJ2-4; possibly TRBD2 for D (5 bases). V shed 0 bases and J shed 5 bases, with 12 bases lying between them. This CDR3 is built from 15 residues. In germline, CDR1 is SGHRS, CDR2 YFSETQ. The CDR3 DNA sequence: TGCGCCAGCAGCTTGGGTGGGAGTAACGAAAACATTCAGTACTTC. Its translation: CASSLGGSNENIQYF.

The genes are TRBV6-1 and TRBJ1-5, with D uncertain. V lost 2 bases to trimming and J lost 5 bases, with 10 bases between them. The germline gives CDR1 MNHNS, CDR2 SASEGT. This CDR3 comprises 14 residues. The CDR3 nucleotides are TGTGCCAGCAGTGAAAACTCCGGGGATCAGCCCCAGCATTTT. Translating gives CASSENSGDQPQHF.

This clonotype was seen at least ten times. The chain uses TRBV2 and TRBJ2-3, with D perhaps matching TRBD2 (7 bases). Germline CDR1 SNHLY, CDR2 FYNNEI. The V gene lost 5 bases and the J gene lost 0 bases, with 9 bases spanning the gap. The CDR3 has 14 amino acids. The DNA for the CDR3 is TGTGCCAGCAGTAGGGGGGGGAGCACAGATACGCAGTATTTT. Translating it yields CASSRGGSTDTQYF.

This clonotype was detected many times. The chain employs TRBV4-1 and TRBJ2-1; D is unclear. Trimming stripped 5 bases from V and 7 bases from J, with 24 bases between. Germline V gives CDR1 MGHRA, CDR2 YSYEKL. The CDR3 spans 17 residues. Written as DNA, the CDR3 is TGCGCCAGCAGCTCCCAGGTCTTCGGCGTCTCAACGAATGAGCAGTTCTTC. Translation: CASSSQVFGVSTNEQFF.